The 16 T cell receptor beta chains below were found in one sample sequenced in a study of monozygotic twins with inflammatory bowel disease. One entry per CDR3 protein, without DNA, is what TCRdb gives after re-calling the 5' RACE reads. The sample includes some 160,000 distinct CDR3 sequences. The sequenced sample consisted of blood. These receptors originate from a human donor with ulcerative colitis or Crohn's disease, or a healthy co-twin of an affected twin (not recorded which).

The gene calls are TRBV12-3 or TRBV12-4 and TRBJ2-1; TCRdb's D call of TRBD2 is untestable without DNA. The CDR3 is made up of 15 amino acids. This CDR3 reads CASSLTGGLYNEQFF.

CDR3 in amino acids: CASTRQGSTNEKLFF. The chain uses TRBV5-8 and TRBJ1-4; TCRdb returns TRBD1, unconfirmable since there is no DNA. The germline gives CDR1 SGHTS, CDR2 YDEGEE. The CDR3 totals 15 residues.

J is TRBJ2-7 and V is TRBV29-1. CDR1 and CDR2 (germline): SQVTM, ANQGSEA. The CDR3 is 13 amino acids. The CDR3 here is CSVVLGSSYEQYF.

The CDR3 is CASTPTGYGYTF. The chain combines TRBV12-3 or TRBV12-4 with TRBJ1-2; TCRdb indicates TRBD1, and absent DNA this call remains unverified. This CDR3 contains 12 residues.

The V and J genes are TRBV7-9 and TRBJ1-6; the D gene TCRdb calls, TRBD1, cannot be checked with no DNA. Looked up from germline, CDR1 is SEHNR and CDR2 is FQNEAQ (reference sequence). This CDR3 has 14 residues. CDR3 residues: CASKGESYNSPLHF.

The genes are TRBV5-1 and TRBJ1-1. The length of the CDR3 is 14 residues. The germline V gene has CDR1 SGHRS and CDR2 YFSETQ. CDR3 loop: CASSPLLRNTEAFF.

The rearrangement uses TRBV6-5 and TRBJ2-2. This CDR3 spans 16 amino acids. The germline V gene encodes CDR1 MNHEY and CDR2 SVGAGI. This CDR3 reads CASRLLASADTGELFF.

The CDR3 is CASSYRGQGNSPLHF. The chain carries TRBV6-5 and TRBJ1-6; TCRdb lists TRBD1, though no DNA is available to test this call. The germline V gene has CDR1 MNHEY and CDR2 SVGAGI. This CDR3 region has 15 residues.

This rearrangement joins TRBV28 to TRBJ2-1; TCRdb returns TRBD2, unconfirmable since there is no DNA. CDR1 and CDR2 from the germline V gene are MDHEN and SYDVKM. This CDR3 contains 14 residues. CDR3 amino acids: CATLGGTAWNEQFF.

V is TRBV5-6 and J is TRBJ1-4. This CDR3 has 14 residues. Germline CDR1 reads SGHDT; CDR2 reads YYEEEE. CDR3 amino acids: CASSPGLTNEKLFF.

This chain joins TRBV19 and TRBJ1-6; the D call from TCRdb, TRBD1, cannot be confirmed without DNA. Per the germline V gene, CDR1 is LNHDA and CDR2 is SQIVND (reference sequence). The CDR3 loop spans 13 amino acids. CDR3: CASWTGGGSPLHF. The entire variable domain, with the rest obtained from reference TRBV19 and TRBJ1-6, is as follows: DGGITQSPKYLFRKEGQNVTLSCEQNLNHDAMYWYRQDPGQGLRLIYYSQIVNDFQKGDIAEGYSVSREKKESFPLTVTSAQKNPTAFYLCASWTGGGSPLHFGNGTRLTVT.

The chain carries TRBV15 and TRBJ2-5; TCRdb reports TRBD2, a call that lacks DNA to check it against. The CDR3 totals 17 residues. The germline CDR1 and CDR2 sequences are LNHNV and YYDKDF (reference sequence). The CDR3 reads CATSRVLAGGNQETQYF. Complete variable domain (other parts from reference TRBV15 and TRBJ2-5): DAMVIQNPRYQVTQFGKPVTLSCSQTLNHNVMYWYQQKSSQAPKLLFHYYDKDFNNEADTPDNFQSRRPNTSFCFLDIRSPGLGDTAMYLCATSRVLAGGNQETQYFGPGTRLLVL.

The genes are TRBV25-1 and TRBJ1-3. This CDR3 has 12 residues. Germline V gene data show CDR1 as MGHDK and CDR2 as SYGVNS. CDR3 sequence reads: CASSDLGNTIYF.

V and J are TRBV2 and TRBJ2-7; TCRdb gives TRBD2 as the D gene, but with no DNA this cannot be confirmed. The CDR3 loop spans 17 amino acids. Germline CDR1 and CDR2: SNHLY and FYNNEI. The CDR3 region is CASSYHLTGSGVYEQYF.

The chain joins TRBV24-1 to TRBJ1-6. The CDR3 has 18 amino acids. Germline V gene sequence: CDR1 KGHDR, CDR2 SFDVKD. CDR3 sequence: CATSDIWGSGPYNSPLHF.

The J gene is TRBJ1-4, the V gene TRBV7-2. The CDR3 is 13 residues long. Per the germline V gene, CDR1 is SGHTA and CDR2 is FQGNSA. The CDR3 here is CTSSPAGPTKLFF.